Below are 8 T cell receptor beta chains sequenced from a single sample in a study of T cells in Graves' hyperthyroidism and ophthalmopathy. Amplification of TCR beta CDR3 regions used RNA as the template. A first-round RT-PCR of the TCR CDR3 used the HTBI primer set. TCRdb called the multiplex PCR reads again in MiXCR, with one record for every CDR3 protein. This table holds hundreds of thousands of distinct CDR3 sequences, 35% to 55% found once. Material: peripheral blood or thyroid tissue (not recorded which). The receptors derive from a woman between 18 and 30 years old with Graves' hyperthyroidism.

This clonotype was counted a few times. An end of the junction differs from the germline gene, which may be a read error. The rearrangement uses TRBV7-3 and TRBJ2-5; TRBD2 agrees at 10 bases. The CDR3 contains 15 residues. Germline V gene sequence: CDR1 SGHTA, CDR2 FQGTGA. In DNA, the CDR3 is TGCGCCAGCAGCCAAGCTAGCGGGAGAGGGAAGACCCAGTACTTC. Protein product: CASSQASGRGKTQYF.

This clonotype has only one observation. A much more abundant neighbour one base away suggests this may be a read error. DNA for the CDR3: TGTGCCAGCAGAAGGGACTTCCAAGAGACCCAGTACTTC. Its translation: CASRRDFQETQYF. This chain uses TRBV6-1 with TRBJ2-5; tentatively, D is TRBD2 (6 bases). The ends were cut back, 6 bases at V and 1 base at J, with 9 bases in the middle. The germline V gene has CDR1 MNHNS and CDR2 SASEGT. CDR3 length: 13 amino acids.

This clonotype was detected a few times. The chain is built from TRBV10-3 and TRBJ2-7; TRBD1 matches at 7 bases. V shed 10 bases, J shed 0 bases, and the junction held 9 bases outside the gene matches. Germline CDR1 ENHRY, CDR2 SYGVKD. This CDR3 comprises 14 residues. CDR3 region: CASRKTGVSYEQYF. CDR3 bases: TGTGCCAGCAGGAAAACAGGGGTCTCCTACGAGCAGTACTTC.

This clonotype is a singleton in its sample. The chain links TRBV2 to TRBJ2-7, with 8 bases that match TRBD1. The CDR3 is 13 amino acids. Per germline, CDR1 SNHLY and CDR2 FYNNEI. The J segment lost 2 bases and the V segment lost 4 bases, leaving 1 base of the junction unmatched. The CDR3 loop is CASSVQGAYEQYF. The CDR3 nucleotides read TGTGCCAGCAGTGTACAGGGGGCCTACGAGCAGTACTTC.

This chain links TRBV7-9 with TRBJ1-2; no definite D call. Trimming left V 5 bases short and J 8 bases short, with 15 bases between. The CDR3 loop spans 13 amino acids. Germline lookup yields CDR1 SEHNR and CDR2 FQNEAQ (reference sequence). The CDR3 sequence is CASSPDDALGYTF. CDR3 in DNA: TGTGCCAGCAGCCCAGACGACGCTTTAGGCTACACCTTC.

V and J are TRBV20-1 and TRBJ2-5; TRBD2 matches at 16 bases. The germline CDR1 and CDR2 sequences are DFQATT and SNEGSKA (reference sequence). The CDR3 has 16 amino acids. The J segment lost 3 bases and the V segment lost 4 bases, leaving 5 bases of the junction unmatched. The CDR3 DNA sequence: TGCAGTGCTACGGGACTAGCGGGAGGGAGCAAAGAGACCCAGTACTTC. It yields the protein CSATGLAGGSKETQYF.

This clonotype was seen a handful of times. This sequence joins TRBV7-2 and TRBJ1-3; TRBD1 matches at 8 bases. Looked up from germline, CDR1 is SGHTA and CDR2 is FQGNSA. The CDR3 loop spans 17 amino acids. Germline trimming cut 5 bases from V and 0 bases from J; bases unmatched to any gene: 9. The CDR3 DNA follows: TGTGCCAGCAGCGAGGGGGGGACAGGAAGCTCTGGAAACACCATATATTTT. It translates to CASSEGGTGSSGNTIYF.

V usage is TRBV5-1 and J usage is TRBJ2-7; tentative D call: TRBD2 (6 bases). From germline, CDR1 is SGHRS and CDR2 YFSETQ. The CDR3 totals 13 residues. Trimming removed 6 bases from V and 2 bases from J, with 12 bases in between. CDR3 amino acids: CASMRDSTYEQYF. The CDR3 DNA reads as TGCGCCAGCATGCGGGACTCCACCTACGAGCAGTACTTC.